This T cell receptor (beta chain) came from a study of T-cell reconstitution after alpha-beta-depleted transplantation in children. Unique molecular identifiers were incorporated when the TCRbeta library was constructed. TCRdb ran MiXCR on the PCR reads and lists one entry per CDR3 protein. The sample lists some 81,000 distinct CDR3 sequences; around 14% were seen once. This clonotype was counted at least ten times. The antigen is undetermined. Whole-study findings and limits: After transplant, at about two months, alpha-beta T cells were reportedly derived from several hundred expanded graft clones. The main origin of T-cell counts and diversity one year after transplant was newly produced T cells. Where some patients showed high TCRbeta diversity at day 60, it came from recipient T cells and thymic progenitors that had survived.

V was clipped by 8 bases and J by 0 bases; unmatched bases: 2. This CDR3 is built from 13 residues. The V gene's germline CDR1 is SGHRS and CDR2 YFSETQ. This clonotype originated in a male patient aged 2 to 10 who had a stem cell transplant for acute lymphoblastic leukemia, so the T cells may come from the graft donor. The input for sequencing was PBMCs, mostly from graft donor cells, taken 180 days after TCRalphabeta/CD19-depleted stem cell transplant. This chain joins TRBV5-1 and TRBJ2-7; 10 bases fit TRBD1. For the CDR3, the DNA is TGCGCCAGTGGACAGGGGGGCTCCTACGAGCAGTACTTC. The encoded protein is CASGQGGSYEQYF.